Presented here are 29 T cell receptor beta chains from one specimen sequenced in a study of T cells in Graves' hyperthyroidism and ophthalmopathy (dated by TCRdb to about 2019). The library was made by multiplex PCR. TCRdb shows the sequencer as Illumina HiSeq 2000. The TCR beta CDR3 regions were amplified from the RNA transcripts. The TCR CDR3 was subjected to a first round of RT-PCR using the HTBI primer set and the Qiagen OneStep RT-PCR kit. TCRdb reprocessing: public reads trimmed at Q25 with fastp, clones called with MiXCR, in-frame beta chains kept. A single entry per CDR3 protein holds the most common genes and DNA from its merged rows. The sample table holds approximately 350,000 distinct CDR3 sequences, of which around 15% were seen once. 15% to 20% of the sample goes to the ten largest clones. Material: blood. These receptors originate from an older woman with Graves' ophthalmopathy.

The gene calls are TRBV20-1 and TRBJ2-7; perhaps D is TRBD1 or TRBD2 (6 bases each). This CDR3 is built from 13 residues. The V end lost 2 bases, the J end lost 5 bases, and 13 bases lay between the germline ends. Germline-derived CDR1 and CDR2 are DFQATT and SNEGSKA (reference sequence). The CDR3 nucleotides are TGCAGTGCTAGAAGGGGGGCACGAAACGAGCAGTACTTC. Amino acid sequence: CSARRGARNEQYF.

The rearrangement links TRBV7-9 to TRBJ2-6, with D unresolved. V lost 2 bases and J 0 bases, leaving 5 bases between the germline ends. This CDR3 has 15 residues. The germline CDR1 and CDR2 sequences are SEHNR and FQNEAQ (reference sequence). The CDR3 sequence: CASSLYSSGANVLTF. CDR3 nucleotides: TGTGCCAGCAGCTTATATAGCTCTGGGGCCAACGTCCTGACTTTC. The full variable domain, its missing parts supplied by reference TRBV7-9 and TRBJ2-6, is DTGVSQNPRHKITKRGQNVTFRCDPISEHNRLYWYRQTLGQGPEFLTYFQNEAQLEKSRLLSDRFSAERPKGSFSTLEIQRTEQGDSAMYLCASSLYSSGANVLTFGAGSRLTVL.

This clonotype was seen at least ten times. The rearrangement joins TRBV11-2 to TRBJ2-3; D call uncertain. V was cut by 2 bases and J by 0 bases, with 12 bases left in between. Germline-derived CDR1 and CDR2 are SGHAT and FQNNGV. The CDR3 length is 16 residues. The CDR3 region is CASSLPLGPSTDTQYF. CDR3 DNA sequence: TGTGCCAGCAGCTTACCATTAGGTCCTAGCACAGATACGCAGTATTTT.

In this sample, this clonotype turned up many times. The chain joins TRBV5-1 to TRBJ2-3, with D hard to call. The CDR3 has 13 amino acids. Trimming took off 0 bases at V and 5 bases at J, with 7 bases between the two ends. In germline, CDR1 is SGHRS, CDR2 YFSETQ. CDR3 in DNA: TGCGCCAGCAGCTTGGAAGGGATAGATACGCAGTATTTT. It specifies CASSLEGIDTQYF.

The chain employs TRBV19 and TRBJ2-7; 10 bases match TRBD2. V trimming: 4 bases; J trimming: 1 base; junction bases outside the gene matches: 4. From germline, CDR1 is LNHDA and CDR2 SQIVND (reference sequence). CDR3 size: 15 residues. The CDR3 DNA reads as TGTGCCAGTAGTACTAGCGGGAGTGGGTCCTACGAGCAGTACTTC. This translates into CASSTSGSGSYEQYF.

This clonotype occurred many times. This chain joins TRBV20-1 and TRBJ2-3; 9 bases are shared with TRBD2. The CDR3 consists of 17 residues. Trimming removed 0 bases from V and 2 bases from J; junction bases left unmatched: 9. Germline CDR1 is DFQATT and CDR2 is SNEGSKA (reference sequence). The CDR3 spells CSARDFEGTSNTDTQYF. Written as DNA, the CDR3 is TGCAGTGCTAGAGATTTTGAGGGGACTAGCAACACAGATACGCAGTATTTT.

The genes are TRBV2 and TRBJ2-3, with 8 bases identical to TRBD1. The CDR3 loop spans 13 amino acids. After removal of 5 bases from V and 5 bases from J, the junction contained 3 bases not matched to a gene. Looked up from germline, CDR1 is SNHLY and CDR2 is FYNNEI. The DNA for the CDR3 is TGTGCCAGCAGTCCCACAGGGGGAGATACGCAGTATTTT. This sequence encodes CASSPTGGDTQYF.

In this sample, this clonotype turned up a few times. The J gene is TRBJ1-2, the V gene TRBV7-9, with a weak D call TRBD1 (6 bases). V was cut by 5 bases and J by 2 bases, with 15 bases left in between. CDR3 length equals 15 residues. Germline-derived CDR1 and CDR2 are SEHNR and FQNEAQ (reference sequence). The CDR3 DNA reads as TGTGCCAGCAGCACACAAGGGGGGCCCAACTATGGCTACACCTTC. This translates into CASSTQGGPNYGYTF.

At least ten counts were recorded for this clonotype. The genes are TRBV6-1 and TRBJ1-5; D perhaps matches TRBD1 (5 bases). V lost 5 bases and J lost 2, with 13 bases in between. Germline CDR1 MNHNS, CDR2 SASEGT. This CDR3 is built from 15 residues. CDR3 sequence (DNA): TGTGCCAGCAGTTCCTCTTGGGGGGGCAATCAGCCCCAGCATTTT. This codes for CASSSSWGGNQPQHF.

This clonotype was seen repeatedly, ten times or more. The gene calls are TRBV2 and TRBJ2-1; D call uncertain. The CDR3 is 11 amino acids. Looked up from germline, CDR1 is SNHLY and CDR2 is FYNNEI. V was trimmed by 8 bases and J by 3 bases, leaving 5 bases between them. The CDR3 coding sequence is TGTGCCAGCTCAGTCTACAATGAGCAGTTCTTC. It codes for CASSVYNEQFF.

This clonotype was recorded many times. The rearrangement uses TRBV27 and TRBJ1-1; D is unclear. The CDR3 extends over 14 amino acids. Trimming pared 2 bases from V and 0 bases from J, leaving 7 bases between. CDR1 and CDR2 from the germline V gene are MNHEY and SMNVEV (reference sequence). The CDR3 nucleotides read TGTGCCAGCAGTTTAAACCTCCTGAACACTGAAGCTTTCTTT. Its translation: CASSLNLLNTEAFF.

This clonotype showed up many times. The chain recombines TRBV5-1 with TRBJ2-5; tentatively, D is TRBD1 (6 bases). Germline CDR1 is SGHRS and CDR2 is YFSETQ. The CDR3 has 15 residues. V lost 5 bases, J lost 5 bases, and 19 bases lay in between. The CDR3 DNA is TGCGCCAGCAGGGATACAGGGTTGGGGTATGAGACCCAGTACTTC. Translating gives CASRDTGLGYETQYF.

This chain uses TRBV5-1 with TRBJ2-5, with 13 nucleotides matching TRBD2. The germline V gene has CDR1 SGHRS and CDR2 YFSETQ. The CDR3 runs to 17 residues. The trim removed 4 bases at V and 4 bases at J, leaving 10 bases unmatched. The CDR3: CASSPGLAGAPTETQYF. The CDR3 DNA sequence: TGCGCCAGCAGCCCAGGACTAGCGGGAGCCCCCACAGAGACCCAGTACTTC.

This chain links TRBV29-1 with TRBJ2-1; D uncertain. CDR3 length: 12 residues. CDR1 and CDR2 (germline): SQVTM, ANQGSEA. Trimming pared 4 bases from V and 12 bases from J, leaving 16 bases between. CDR3 nucleotides: TGCAGCGTTGGGAGTCGGGCAATGAGGCAGTTCTTC. It encodes CSVGSRAMRQFF.

The rearrangement joins TRBV7-2 to TRBJ1-5, with unresolved D. The ends were cut back, 2 bases at V and 7 bases at J, with 9 bases in the middle. The CDR3 consists of 13 residues. Germline CDR1 and CDR2: SGHTA and FQGNSA. CDR3 residues: CASSLRLRQPQHF. CDR3 in DNA: TGTGCCAGCAGCTTAAGGTTGAGGCAGCCCCAGCATTTT.

This clonotype has a count of ten or more. This rearrangement joins TRBV7-2 to TRBJ1-1, with a possible D match to TRBD1 (5 bases). From germline, CDR1 is SGHTA and CDR2 FQGNSA. The length of the CDR3 is 13 residues. Trimming removed 4 bases from V and 5 bases from J, with 11 bases in between. CDR3 sequence (DNA): TGTGCCAGCAGCTACCAGGGAGGGACTGAAGCTTTCTTT. It yields the protein CASSYQGGTEAFF. Together with reference TRBV7-2 and TRBJ1-1, the CDR3 gives the full variable domain: GAGVSQSPSNKVTEKGKDVELRCDPISGHTALYWYRQSLGQGLEFLIYFQGNSAPDKSGLPSDRFSAERTGGSVSTLTIQRTQQEDSAVYLCASSYQGGTEAFFGQGTRLTVV.

Worth noting for this clonotype: Given a much more abundant clone one base away, this may be a read error. The chain links TRBV27 to TRBJ2-7; no firm D call. Germline CDR1 MNHEY, CDR2 SMNVEV (reference sequence). The CDR3 is 14 residues long. CDR3 DNA sequence: TGTACCAGCAGTACGAAGACTCGTAGGAGCGAGCAGTACTTC. It specifies CTSSTKTRRSEQYF.

The chain has TRBV29-1 and TRBJ2-1; the match to TRBD2 covers 7 bases. This CDR3 contains 13 residues. The ends lost 1 base at V and 9 bases at J; junction bases unmatched: 6. Germline-derived CDR1 and CDR2 are SQVTM and ANQGSEA. CDR3: CSVEGGGSPEQFF. DNA for the CDR3: TGCAGCGTTGAAGGGGGAGGGTCCCCTGAGCAGTTCTTC.

As for this clonotype: A much larger clone lies one base from this, so it may be a read error. The chain uses TRBV5-4 and TRBJ2-1; D uncertain. The CDR3 has 14 amino acids. The V gene lost 5 bases and the J gene lost 8 bases, with 17 bases spanning the gap. In germline, CDR1 is SGHNT, CDR2 YYREEE (reference sequence). In DNA form, the CDR3 reads TGTGCCAGCAGTTTGACCCCTTTCCAGGATGAGCAGTTCTTC. The encoded protein is CASSLTPFQDEQFF.

This clonotype is a singleton in its sample. The chain combines TRBV3-1 with TRBJ2-3; either TRBD1 or TRBD2 may fit D (6 bases each). The V gene lost 10 bases and the J gene lost 3 bases, with 11 bases spanning the gap. The CDR3 extends over 12 amino acids. Germline values: CDR1 LGHDT, CDR2 YNNKEL (reference sequence). CDR3 sequence (DNA): TGTGCCACCGGGGGCGCGACAGATACGCAGTATTTT. As protein: CATGGATDTQYF.

This clonotype has just one count. A much larger clone lies one base from this, so it may be a read error. J is TRBJ2-1 and V is TRBV7-2; 7 bases align to TRBD2. The CDR3 covers 18 residues. Trimming took 3 bases from V and 2 from J; bases not matched to a gene: 13. Germline assignment: CDR1 SGHTA and CDR2 FQGNSA. In DNA form, the CDR3 reads TGTGCCAGCAGCTTCTGGACTGGCGGGAGTCCCGCCTACAATGAGCAGTTCTTC. This sequence encodes CASSFWTGGSPAYNEQFF.

This clonotype was recorded many times. One junction end disagrees with the germline gene, perhaps due to a read error. V is TRBV11-1 and J is TRBJ2-2; D is uncertain. From germline, CDR1 is SGHAT and CDR2 FQDESV (reference sequence). The CDR3 runs 15 residues. The CDR3 spells CASSSGGGYTWELFF. The CDR3 region has the DNA TGTGCCAGCAGCTCAGGCGGCGGATACACCTGGGAGCTGTTTTTT.

This chain links TRBV9 with TRBJ1-4; 10 bases are a match to TRBD1. The germline CDR1 and CDR2 sequences are SGDLS and YYNGEE. V dropped 0 bases and J dropped 1; count of bases not matched to a gene: 0. The CDR3 is 16 amino acids. The CDR3 loop is CASSVGDRGTNEKLFF. DNA of the CDR3: TGTGCCAGCAGCGTAGGGGACAGGGGAACTAATGAAAAACTGTTTTTT.

V usage is TRBV3-1 and J usage is TRBJ2-2; 10 nucleotides line up with TRBD1. Germline values: CDR1 LGHDT, CDR2 YNNKEL (reference sequence). CDR3 length equals 16 residues. Trimming at V came to 1 base and at J to 4 bases, leaving 3 bases not matched to a gene. CDR3 sequence (DNA): TGTGCCAGCAGCCAAGGGACAGGGGGGGTCACCGGGGAGCTGTTTTTT. Translation gives CASSQGTGGVTGELFF.

The chain joins TRBV20-1 to TRBJ2-7; 8 nucleotides agree with TRBD1. The CDR3 runs 15 residues. The V and J ends lost 0 bases and 2 bases, in that order; junction bases with no gene match: 6. Germline lookup yields CDR1 DFQATT and CDR2 SNEGSKA (reference sequence). The CDR3 reads CSARDPGGITYEQYF. The DNA of the CDR3 is TGCAGTGCTAGAGATCCAGGGGGCATAACCTACGAGCAGTACTTC.

This clonotype was seen once. The junction and the germline gene differ at one end; a read error may be behind it. The V and J genes are TRBV7-9 and TRBJ2-3; 11 bases match TRBD2. CDR1 and CDR2 from the germline V gene are SEHNR and FQNEAQ (reference sequence). The CDR3 extends over 15 amino acids. This CDR3 is CVSSRLAGRTDTQYF. The CDR3 DNA follows: TGTGTCAGCAGCCGACTAGCGGGACGCACAGATACGCAGTATTTT.

The CDR3, as DNA: TGTGCCAGCTCCCTTATCAGTGGCACTGAAGCTTTCTTT. It encodes CASSLISGTEAFF. V and J are TRBV28 and TRBJ1-1, with D unclear. The germline V gene encodes CDR1 MDHEN and CDR2 SYDVKM. Trimming took 8 bases from V and 4 from J, leaving 14 bases between them. The CDR3 has 13 residues.

The table lists this clonotype with a few counts. CDR3 sequence: CSVVGTGHEKLFF. The DNA of the CDR3 is TGCAGCGTTGTCGGGACAGGGCATGAAAAACTGTTTTTT. The chain recombines TRBV29-1 with TRBJ1-4; 9 nucleotides line up with TRBD1. V lost 4 bases and J lost 6; bases outside the gene matches: 3. The germline V gene has CDR1 SQVTM and CDR2 ANQGSEA. The CDR3 sequence is 13 residues long.

This clonotype occurred many times. The rearrangement uses TRBV2 and TRBJ2-7; 9 bases are a match to TRBD2. Trimming at V came to 7 bases and at J to 7 bases, leaving 20 bases not matched to a gene. This CDR3 comprises 17 residues. Germline-derived CDR1 and CDR2 are SNHLY and FYNNEI. CDR3 in DNA: TGTGCCAGCACTCGTATAGGTAGCGGGAGCCGCCTACGGGAGCAGTACTTC. This sequence encodes CASTRIGSGSRLREQYF. Together with reference TRBV2 and TRBJ2-7, the CDR3 gives the full variable domain: EPEVTQTPSHQVTQMGQEVILRCVPISNHLYFYWYRQILGQKVEFLVSFYNNEISEKSEIFDDQFSVERPDGSNFTLKIRSTKLEDSAMYFCASTRIGSGSRLREQYFGPGTRLTVT.